Sequencing of this T cell receptor beta chain was carried out in a study of blood T cells in healthy people across ages. General observations from the study: Age showed a roughly linear inverse relationship with TCR beta diversity per million T cells. Lack of knowledge of donor CMV status possibly confounded expanded clonotype changes. Long-lived donors had more naive CD4+ cells and higher diversity than aged donors.

With respect to this clonotype: Its specificity is not known.

The germline V and J ends were trimmed by 0 bases and 6 bases, with 24 bases remaining between them. Germline CDR1 SGHVS, CDR2 FQNEAQ. The CDR3 sequence is 18 residues long. Alongside a J-beta primer mix, a sample-barcoded 5' primer served in a second PCR lasting about 7 to 12 cycles. TCRdb ran MiXCR on the 5' RACE reads and lists one entry per CDR3 protein. The data show more than 1.4 million distinct CDR3 sequences, with approximately 38% seen just once and 7% to 9% held by the top ten. This TCR came from a woman aged 18-29 years in good health. The chain couples TRBV7-8 to TRBJ2-7; no definite D call. The source material was blood. The CDR3 protein is CASSLAGSAGPKSGEQYF. The CDR3 DNA is TGTGCCAGCAGCTTAGCAGGGTCCGCCGGCCCGAAATCCGGCGAGCAGTACTTC.